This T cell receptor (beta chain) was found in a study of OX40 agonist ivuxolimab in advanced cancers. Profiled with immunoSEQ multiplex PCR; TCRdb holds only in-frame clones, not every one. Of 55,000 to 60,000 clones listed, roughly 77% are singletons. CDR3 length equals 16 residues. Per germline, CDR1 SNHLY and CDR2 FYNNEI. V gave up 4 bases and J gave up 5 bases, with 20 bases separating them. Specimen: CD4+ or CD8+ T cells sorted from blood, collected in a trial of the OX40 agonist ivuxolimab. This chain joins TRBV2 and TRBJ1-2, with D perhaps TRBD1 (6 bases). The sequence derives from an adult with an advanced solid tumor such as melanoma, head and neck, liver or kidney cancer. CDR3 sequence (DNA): TGTGCCAGCAGTGCCGACGGATTGTCAGGGGTATATGGCTACACCTTC. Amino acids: CASSADGLSGVYGYTF.